This T cell receptor beta chain was sequenced in a study of regulatory T cells in long-lasting Graves disease. For the study at large: Patients with persistent Graves' disease had over 5 years of antithyroid drugs and persistent TSH receptor antibodies.

In its sample, this clonotype was seen many times. Its antigen remains unknown. Relying on iRepertoire HTBI primers and Arm-PCR of CDR3 regions, the team built TCR beta libraries. Using its own MiXCR run on the multiplex PCR reads, TCRdb lists one record per CDR3 protein. The sample contains 500,000 to 800,000 distinct CDR3 sequences, 25% to 35% of which appear only once. Noted time point: persistent/refractory GD, antithyroid drugs over 5 years with positive TRAb. Extracted RNA from PBMCs served as the source of the TCR library. Study findings and constraints: Persistent patients shared more public clonotypes (2,741) than newly diagnosed patients (roughly 960).

There are 15 residues in the CDR3. V was pared by 6 bases and J by 6 bases, with 13 bases of the junction left unmatched. The V gene's germline CDR1 is SNHLY and CDR2 FYNNEI. This receptor was taken from a female donor with Graves disease. Here the sequenced sample was peripheral blood mononuclear cells (PBMCs), taken when the disease was refractory, from a patient treated with antithyroid drugs. The chain recombines TRBV2 with TRBJ1-1; TRBD1 aligns across 7 bases. CDR3 amino acids: CASRPRQGIVSEAFF. In DNA, the CDR3 is TGTGCCAGCAGGCCCAGACAGGGTATTGTGTCTGAAGCTTTCTTT.